Listed here are 27 T cell receptor beta chains from one sample, sequenced in a study of T cell responses to AZD1222 COVID-19 vaccine. The assay was immunoSEQ multiplex PCR, and TCRdb's table has in-frame clones only and misses some. The repertoire consists of some 130,000 clones, with over 80% occurring once and the leading ten covering 6.5% to 8%. The sequencing used peripheral blood, collected 28 days after the second AZD1222 dose. The receptor set was obtained from an adult who received the AZD1222 COVID-19 vaccine.

This chain connects TRBV27 to TRBJ1-1; 7 nucleotides align to TRBD1. The trim removed 3 bases at V and 4 bases at J, leaving 11 bases unmatched. Per the germline V gene, CDR1 is MNHEY and CDR2 is SMNVEV (reference sequence). The CDR3 spans 16 residues. For the CDR3, the DNA is TGTGCCAGCAGTTTGGGTAGGGGACAGAAGGGCACTGAAGCTTTCTTT. Residues: CASSLGRGQKGTEAFF.

This chain uses TRBV7-9 with TRBJ2-7; D is unclear. CDR3 length equals 13 residues. V was cut by 5 bases and J by 3 bases, with 11 bases left in between. Germline V gene lookup returns CDR1 SEHNR and CDR2 FQNEAQ (reference sequence). CDR3 nucleotide sequence: TGTGCCAGCAGCCCGGGTGGATACTACGAGCAGTACTTC. Translating gives CASSPGGYYEQYF.

The chain is built from TRBV6-6 and TRBJ1-1, with a weak D call TRBD1 (6 bases). The ends were cut back, 7 bases at V and 4 bases at J, with 13 bases in the middle. Germline assignment: CDR1 MNHNY and CDR2 SVGAGI (reference sequence). CDR3 size: 13 residues. For the CDR3, the DNA is TGTGCCAGCAAAGGAGGGGGGGGCACTGAAGCTTTCTTT. Translated, it gives CASKGGGGTEAFF.

This clone was observed once. The chain combines TRBV3-1 (or the pseudogene TRBV3-2) with TRBJ1-1; D is uncertain. The CDR3 is 14 amino acids. The germline CDR1 and CDR2 sequences are LGHDT and YNNKEL (reference sequence). Trimming removed 3 bases from V and 3 bases from J, with 11 bases in between. CDR3 in DNA: TGTGCCAGCAGCCAGGAGGGTACCTACACTGAAGCTTTCTTT. The encoded protein is CASSQEGTYTEAFF.

The rearrangement uses TRBV3-1 (or the pseudogene TRBV3-2) and TRBJ1-3; D is unclear. The CDR3 spans 12 residues. Trimming shortened V by 5 bases and J by 0 bases, and 2 bases separated the two germline ends. In germline, CDR1 is LGHDT, CDR2 YNNKEL (reference sequence). CDR3 amino acids: CASSNSGNTIYF. The CDR3 DNA follows: TGTGCCAGCAGCAACTCTGGAAACACCATATATTTT.

This clone was seen just once. The chain has TRBV4-2 and TRBJ2-7, with TRBD2 identical over 7 bases. This CDR3 region has 15 residues. V gave up 2 bases and J gave up 2 bases; unmatched junction bases: 6. In germline, CDR1 is LGHNA, CDR2 YNFKEQ. The CDR3 sequence is CASSQRLAAAYEQYF. The CDR3 nucleotides are TGTGCCAGCAGCCAAAGGCTAGCGGCGGCCTACGAGCAGTACTTC.

The table lists this clone with a few counts. This chain connects TRBV20-1 to TRBJ1-2; D is possibly TRBD1 (6 bases). V was pared by 3 bases and J by 2 bases, with 16 bases between. The germline gives CDR1 DFQATT, CDR2 SNEGSKA (reference sequence). CDR3 length: 15 amino acids. CDR3 protein: CSASHREGVNYGYTF. CDR3 in DNA: TGCAGTGCTAGTCACAGAGAGGGGGTAAACTATGGCTACACCTTC.

The CDR3 DNA follows: TGTGCCAGCAGCCCAACAGGGGGAGCTAACTATGGCTACACCTTC. Translation: CASSPTGGANYGYTF. The rearrangement links TRBV11-2 to TRBJ1-2; 8 positions agree with TRBD1. This CDR3 is built from 15 residues. Unmatched junction bases numbered 5, after V lost 5 bases and J lost 0 bases. Looked up from germline, CDR1 is SGHAT and CDR2 is FQNNGV.

The chain recombines TRBV7-2 with TRBJ1-2; D is undetermined. V lost 2 bases, J lost 2 bases, and 12 bases lay in between. Germline-derived CDR1 and CDR2 are SGHTA and FQGNSA. The CDR3 covers 15 residues. CDR3 sequence reads: CASSLSSVGNYGYTF. The DNA for the CDR3 is TGTGCCAGCAGCTTAAGTAGCGTGGGAAACTATGGCTACACCTTC.

The rearrangement uses TRBV5-1 and TRBJ1-1; TRBD1 might be the D (6 bases). The CDR3 length is 14 residues. CDR1 is SGHRS and CDR2 is YFSETQ in the germline V gene. V was shortened by 1 base and J by 11 bases, with 18 bases between the two germline ends. Here the CDR3 DNA reads TGCGCCAGCAGCTTGCCGGGCGGGACACTCGGGGCTTTCTTT. Residues: CASSLPGGTLGAFF.

This clone turned up a few times. The genes are TRBV5-4 and TRBJ2-1; no reliable D call. With 0 bases removed from V and 6 bases from J, the gap between germline ends came to 10 bases. CDR1 and CDR2 from the germline V gene are SGHNT and YYREEE (reference sequence). The CDR3 is 14 amino acids. CDR3 residues: CASSLGREPNEQFF. CDR3 nucleotide sequence: TGTGCCAGCAGCTTGGGGAGAGAACCCAATGAGCAGTTCTTC.

This clone occurred once. The rearrangement links TRBV3-1 (or the pseudogene TRBV3-2) to TRBJ2-2, with TRBD2 identical over 9 bases. The germline V gene has CDR1 LGHDT and CDR2 YNNKEL (reference sequence). The junction had 1 base not matched to a gene; V was cut back by 4 bases and J by 4 bases. The CDR3 length is 14 residues. CDR3 sequence (DNA): TGTGCCAGCAGCCGGCGGGGGGGCACCGGGGAGCTGTTTTTT. Protein product: CASSRRGGTGELFF.

The chain links TRBV18 to TRBJ1-1, with D tentatively TRBD1 (5 bases). From germline, CDR1 is KGHSH and CDR2 LQKENI. The CDR3 totals 17 residues. Trimming took 4 bases from V and 0 from J, leaving 18 bases between them. This CDR3 is CASSLNPGQGLNTEAFF. Written as DNA, the CDR3 is TGTGCCAGCTCACTCAATCCGGGGCAGGGACTGAACACTGAAGCTTTCTTT.

Here the CDR3 DNA reads TGTGCCAGCAGCCCTAGCGAGATGTACGAACGGAACGAGCAGTACTTC. Amino acids: CASSPSEMYERNEQYF. The V and J genes are TRBV13 and TRBJ2-7, with D possibly matching TRBD2 (6 bases). This CDR3 has 16 amino acids. Germline V CDR1 and CDR2: PRHDT, FYEKMQ (reference sequence). Trimming stripped 5 bases from V and 5 bases from J, with 22 bases between.

The count of this clone is one. Here the CDR3 reads CASSRGEGYTF. CDR3 coding DNA: TGTGCCAGCAGCCGGGGGGAAGGCTACACCTTC. The V and J genes are TRBV7-9 and TRBJ1-2, with D maybe TRBD1 (5 bases). The CDR3 totals 11 residues. V lost 5 bases and J 8 bases, leaving 9 bases between the germline ends. Germline V gene lookup returns CDR1 SEHNR and CDR2 FQNEAQ (reference sequence).

This rearrangement joins TRBV6-1 to TRBJ1-3; no clear D gene. Germline values: CDR1 MNHNS, CDR2 SASEGT. V gave up 3 bases and J gave up 5 bases, with 11 bases separating them. This CDR3 comprises 14 residues. CDR3 sequence (DNA): TGTGCCAGCAGTGATCCGGGTCGGAGAAACACCATATATTTT. It yields the protein CASSDPGRRNTIYF.

The chain carries TRBV10-3 and TRBJ1-6; 10 bases line up with TRBD1. V shed 11 bases and J 12 bases; nucleotides not matched to a gene: 10. CDR1 and CDR2 (germline): ENHRY, SYGVKD. The CDR3 totals 13 residues. The CDR3 reads CASTGGLMVPLHF. DNA for the CDR3: TGTGCCTCGACAGGGGGCTTGATGGTACCCCTCCACTTT.

The rearrangement uses TRBV29-1 and TRBJ1-2; maybe TRBD1 (5 bases). V was cut by 6 bases and J by 8 bases, with 16 bases left in between. This CDR3 contains 12 residues. Germline assignment: CDR1 SQVTM and CDR2 ANQGSEA. The CDR3 reads CSVGTGAEGYTF. The CDR3 nucleotides read TGCAGCGTGGGAACAGGTGCCGAGGGCTACACCTTC.

The chain combines TRBV2 with TRBJ1-1; TRBD1 matches 11 bases. The CDR3 is 13 amino acids. V shed 10 bases and J 2 bases; nucleotides not matched to a gene: 3. Germline-derived CDR1 and CDR2 are SNHLY and FYNNEI. The CDR3 coding sequence is TGTGCCAACGGACAGGGGGCAAACACTGAAGCTTTCTTT. As protein: CANGQGANTEAFF.

V and J are TRBV19 and TRBJ1-4; D gene ambiguous. The CDR3 consists of 13 residues. V was trimmed by 2 bases and J by 6 bases, leaving 7 bases between them. Germline CDR1 is LNHDA and CDR2 is SQIVND (reference sequence). The CDR3 DNA reads as TGTGCCAGTAGTATATCCGGGTATGAAAAACTGTTTTTT. Translated: CASSISGYEKLFF.

The chain has TRBV27 and TRBJ2-3; no reliable D call. Per the germline V gene, CDR1 is MNHEY and CDR2 is SMNVEV (reference sequence). There are 12 residues in the CDR3. V lost 3 bases to trimming and J lost 6 bases, with 7 bases between them. The CDR3 reads CASSFISDTQYF. CDR3 nucleotide sequence: TGTGCCAGCAGTTTCATCAGCGATACGCAGTATTTT.

This chain uses TRBV5-1 with TRBJ2-1, with D tentatively TRBD1 (6 bases). Germline V lookup: CDR1 SGHRS, CDR2 YFSETQ. The CDR3 spans 15 residues. Trimming pared 0 bases from V and 0 bases from J, leaving 7 bases between. DNA of the CDR3: TGCGCCAGCAGCTTGGAGGGGGACTCCTACAATGAGCAGTTCTTC. Its protein product is CASSLEGDSYNEQFF.

CDR3: CASTMDRYNEQFF. The CDR3 nucleotides read TGTGCCAGCACCATGGACAGATACAATGAGCAGTTCTTC. V and J are TRBV12-3 or TRBV12-4 and TRBJ2-1; possibly TRBD1 for D (6 bases). The CDR3 covers 13 residues. Trimming took off 7 bases at V and 4 bases at J, with 11 bases between the two ends.

The chain links TRBV4-1 to TRBJ1-2; 8 positions agree with TRBD1. Germline V lookup: CDR1 MGHRA, CDR2 YSYEKL. This CDR3 contains 18 residues. With 3 bases clipped from V and 8 bases from J, the junction kept 20 bases outside the gene matches. Here the CDR3 reads CASSQTLTGGGNYLGYTF. CDR3 DNA sequence: TGCGCCAGCAGCCAGACCCTAACAGGGGGTGGAAATTATTTAGGCTACACCTTC.

V and J are TRBV3-1 (or the pseudogene TRBV3-2) and TRBJ2-1; D is undetermined. The germline CDR1 and CDR2 sequences are LGHDT and YNNKEL (reference sequence). CDR3 length: 14 amino acids. The germline V and J ends were trimmed by 4 bases and 4 bases, with 11 bases remaining between them. CDR3 bases: TGTGCCAGCAGCCGGGCCAGTCGATACAATGAGCAGTTCTTC. It codes for CASSRASRYNEQFF.

This chain uses TRBV5-4 with TRBJ1-1, with 7 bases matching TRBD1. The CDR3 consists of 14 residues. CDR1 is SGHNT, CDR2 YYREEE, per germline (reference sequence). With 4 bases clipped from V and 0 bases from J, the junction kept 3 bases outside the gene matches. CDR3 loop: CASSKGQLNTEAFF. The CDR3 coding sequence is TGTGCCAGCAGCAAGGGACAGTTGAACACTGAAGCTTTCTTT.

V gene TRBV4-3 combines with J gene TRBJ2-7; D may be TRBD2 (6 bases). The CDR3 has 16 residues. In germline, CDR1 is LGHNA, CDR2 YSLEER. V lost 2 bases to trimming and J lost 4 bases, with 18 bases between them. The CDR3: CASSQMGGGGLYEQYF. As DNA, the CDR3 is TGCGCCAGCAGCCAAATGGGGGGAGGAGGTTTGTACGAGCAGTACTTC.